The clone carrying this T cell receptor beta chain was detected many times. This sample was included in a study of early T cells in non-severe SARS-CoV-2 infection. J was trimmed by 3 bases and V by 4 bases; bases with no gene match: 7. The CDR3 consists of 16 residues. Germline V gives CDR1 SGHDN, CDR2 FVKESK. Unique molecular identifiers (one per individual cDNA molecule) were attached. A single record per CDR3 protein comes from TCRdb applying MiXCR to the 5' RACE reads. This table holds 20,000 to 25,000 distinct CDR3 sequences, under 6% found once. This receptor was identified in an adult who was a healthcare worker with PCR-confirmed SARS-CoV-2 infection or an uninfected control (not recorded which). The rearrangement joins TRBV14 to TRBJ2-5; 11 nucleotides align to TRBD2. Sequencing was carried out using whole blood. CDR3 in amino acids: CASSLGLAGRKETQYF. CDR3 DNA: TGTGCCAGCAGCCTCGGACTAGCGGGCCGCAAAGAGACCCAGTACTTC.